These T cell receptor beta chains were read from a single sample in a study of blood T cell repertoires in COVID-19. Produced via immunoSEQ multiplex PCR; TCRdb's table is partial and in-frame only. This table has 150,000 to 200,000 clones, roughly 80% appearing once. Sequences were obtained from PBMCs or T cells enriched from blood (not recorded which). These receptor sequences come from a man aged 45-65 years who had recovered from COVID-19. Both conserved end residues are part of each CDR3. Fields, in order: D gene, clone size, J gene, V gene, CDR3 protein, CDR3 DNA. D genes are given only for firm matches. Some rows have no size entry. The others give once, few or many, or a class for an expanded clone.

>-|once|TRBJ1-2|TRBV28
CASRDTVYGYTF
TGTGCCAGCAGAGACACAGTCTATGGCTACACCTTC
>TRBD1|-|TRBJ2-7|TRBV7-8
CASSGRGQGLGYEQYF
TGTGCCAGCAGCGGCAGGGGACAGGGACTTGGCTACGAGCAGTACTTC
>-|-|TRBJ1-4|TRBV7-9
CASSLSRGATNEKLFF
TGTGCCAGCAGCTTAAGTCGGGGGGCAACTAATGAAAAACTGTTTTTT
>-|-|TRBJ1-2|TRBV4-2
CASSQDGSDGGYTF
TGTGCCAGCAGCCAAGACGGGTCAGATGGAGGCTACACCTTC
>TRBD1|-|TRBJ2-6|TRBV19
CASTPGQLVSGANVLTF
TGTGCCAGTACTCCGGGACAGCTCGTTTCTGGGGCCAACGTCCTGACTTTC
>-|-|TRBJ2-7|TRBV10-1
CASSPGQSYEQYF
TGCGCCAGCAGCCCCGGACAGTCCTACGAGCAGTACTTC
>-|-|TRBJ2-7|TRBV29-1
CSVAGERGTYEQYF
TGCAGCGTTGCAGGGGAAAGGGGCACCTACGAGCAGTACTTC
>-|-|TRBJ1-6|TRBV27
CASRIQGSSYNSPLHF
TGTGCCAGCAGAATACAGGGCAGCTCCTATAATTCACCCCTCCACTTT
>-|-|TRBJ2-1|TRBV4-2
CASSLILEGDNEQFF
TGTGCCAGCAGCCTCATACTAGAGGGGGACAATGAGCAGTTCTTC
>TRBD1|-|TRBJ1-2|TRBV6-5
CASRTPGQGSGGYTF
TGTGCCAGCAGAACACCGGGACAGGGGTCCGGTGGCTACACCTTC
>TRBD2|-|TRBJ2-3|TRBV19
CASSGSGASTDTQYF
TGTGCCAGTTCCGGTAGCGGGGCAAGCACAGATACGCAGTATTTT
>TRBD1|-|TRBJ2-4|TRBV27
CASSFTGQGAENIQYF
TGTGCCAGCAGTTTTACGGGACAGGGGGCCGAAAACATTCAGTACTTC
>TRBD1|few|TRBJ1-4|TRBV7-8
CASSYPQGANEKLFF
TGTGCCAGCAGCTACCCACAGGGGGCTAATGAAAAACTGTTTTTT
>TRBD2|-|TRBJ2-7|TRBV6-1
CASSERWTSTYEQYF
TGTGCCAGCAGTGAAAGATGGACTAGTACATACGAGCAGTACTTC
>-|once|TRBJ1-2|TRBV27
CASTLTMGGLGGYTF
TGTGCCAGCACACTTACGATGGGGGGGTTGGGTGGCTACACCTTC
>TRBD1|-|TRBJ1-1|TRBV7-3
CASSLLPGGGTEAFF
TGTGCCAGCAGCTTACTACCAGGGGGCGGCACTGAAGCTTTCTTT
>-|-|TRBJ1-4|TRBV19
CASSSKQGNEKLFF
TGTGCCAGTAGTAGCAAACAGGGAAATGAAAAACTGTTTTTT
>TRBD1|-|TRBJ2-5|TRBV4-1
CASSQTGTGIYF
TGCGCCAGCAGCCAAACCGGGACAGGTATTTACTTC
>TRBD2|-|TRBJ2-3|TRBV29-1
CSVDAGGSTDTQYF
TGCAGCGTTGATGCGGGGGGTAGCACAGATACGCAGTATTTT
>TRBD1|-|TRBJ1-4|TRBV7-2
CASSLRTGPTTNEKLFF
TGTGCCAGCAGCCTCCGGACAGGTCCAACCACTAATGAAAAACTGTTTTTT
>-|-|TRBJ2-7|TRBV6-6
CASSRNFRVGASYEQYF
TGTGCCAGCAGCCGAAATTTCAGGGTAGGGGCCTCCTACGAGCAGTACTTC
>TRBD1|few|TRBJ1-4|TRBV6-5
CASRLTWTGGEKLFF
TGTGCCAGCAGACTCACTTGGACAGGCGGGGAAAAACTGTTTTTT
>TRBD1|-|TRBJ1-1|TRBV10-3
CAISGTGSMNTEAFF
TGTGCCATCAGTGGGACAGGCTCCATGAACACTGAAGCTTTCTTT
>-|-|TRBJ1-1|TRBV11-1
CASSLGQGSTEAFF
TGTGCCAGCAGCTTAGGCCAGGGGAGCACTGAAGCTTTCTTT
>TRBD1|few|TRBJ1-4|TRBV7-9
CASSLTGGAEKLFF
TGTGCCAGCAGCCTGACAGGGGGTGCAGAAAAACTGTTTTTT
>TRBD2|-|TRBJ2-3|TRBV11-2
CASSLEGLAGTDTQYF
TGTGCCAGCAGCTTAGAGGGACTAGCGGGGACAGATACGCAGTATTTT
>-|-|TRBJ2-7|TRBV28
CASSPSWRGFYEQYF
TGTGCCAGCAGTCCCTCCTGGCGGGGATTCTACGAGCAGTACTTC
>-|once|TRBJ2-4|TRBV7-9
CASSSSGSHDIQYF
TGTGCCAGCAGCTCCTCAGGCAGTCACGACATTCAGTACTTC
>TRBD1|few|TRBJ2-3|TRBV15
CATSRDTGGTDTQYF
TGTGCCACCAGCAGAGATACAGGGGGCACAGATACGCAGTATTTT
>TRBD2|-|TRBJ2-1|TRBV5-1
CASSLEVAGGGNEQFF
TGCGCCAGCAGCTTGGAGGTAGCGGGGGGAGGTAATGAGCAGTTCTTC
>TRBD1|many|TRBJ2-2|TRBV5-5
CASSLENRGLSGELFF
TGTGCCAGCAGCTTGGAGAACAGGGGATTAAGCGGGGAGCTGTTTTTT
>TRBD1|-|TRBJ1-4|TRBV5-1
CASTYRGRNEKLFF
TGCGCCAGCACGTACAGGGGGCGTAACGAAAAACTGTTTTTT
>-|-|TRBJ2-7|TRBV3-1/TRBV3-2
CASSQDWGRGKWEQYF
TGTGCCAGCAGCCAAGATTGGGGCAGGGGTAAGTGGGAGCAGTACTTC
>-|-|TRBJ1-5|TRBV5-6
CAGNFRGSSNQPQHF
TGTGCCGGCAACTTCAGGGGATCGAGCAATCAGCCCCAGCATTTT
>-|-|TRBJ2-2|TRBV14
CASSPHRAGELFF
TGTGCCAGCAGCCCACACAGGGCCGGGGAGCTGTTTTTT
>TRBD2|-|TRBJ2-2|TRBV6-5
CATRGGYTGELFF
TGTGCCACTCGCGGGGGATACACCGGGGAGCTGTTTTTT
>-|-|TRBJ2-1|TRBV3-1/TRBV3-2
CASSQAARGNEQFF
TGTGCCAGCAGCCAAGCGGCCAGGGGTAATGAGCAGTTCTTC
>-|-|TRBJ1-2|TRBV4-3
CASSLREDYGYTF
TGCGCCAGCAGCCTGCGCGAAGACTATGGCTACACCTTC